This TCR beta chain originates from a study of cytomegalovirus exposure and HLA in healthy donors. CDR1 and CDR2 from the germline V gene are MNHEY and SMNVEV (reference sequence). The CDR3 covers 17 residues. V gave up 3 bases and J gave up 0 bases; unmatched junction bases: 1. It was with 60 Vbeta and 13 Jbeta primers that the PCR ran. TCRdb's table, derived via immunoSEQ multiplex PCR, lists solely in-frame clones and lacks some. The data show about 190,000 clones, around 80% seen once. This receptor was obtained from a woman aged 18-29 years in good health and CMV-seronegative. The sequencing input was PBMCs. The chain is built from TRBV27 and TRBJ2-1, with 14 bases aligning to TRBD2. The CDR3 protein is CASSLGTSGSSYNEQFF. For the CDR3, the DNA is TGTGCCAGCAGTTTGGGGACTAGCGGGAGCTCCTACAATGAGCAGTTCTTC.